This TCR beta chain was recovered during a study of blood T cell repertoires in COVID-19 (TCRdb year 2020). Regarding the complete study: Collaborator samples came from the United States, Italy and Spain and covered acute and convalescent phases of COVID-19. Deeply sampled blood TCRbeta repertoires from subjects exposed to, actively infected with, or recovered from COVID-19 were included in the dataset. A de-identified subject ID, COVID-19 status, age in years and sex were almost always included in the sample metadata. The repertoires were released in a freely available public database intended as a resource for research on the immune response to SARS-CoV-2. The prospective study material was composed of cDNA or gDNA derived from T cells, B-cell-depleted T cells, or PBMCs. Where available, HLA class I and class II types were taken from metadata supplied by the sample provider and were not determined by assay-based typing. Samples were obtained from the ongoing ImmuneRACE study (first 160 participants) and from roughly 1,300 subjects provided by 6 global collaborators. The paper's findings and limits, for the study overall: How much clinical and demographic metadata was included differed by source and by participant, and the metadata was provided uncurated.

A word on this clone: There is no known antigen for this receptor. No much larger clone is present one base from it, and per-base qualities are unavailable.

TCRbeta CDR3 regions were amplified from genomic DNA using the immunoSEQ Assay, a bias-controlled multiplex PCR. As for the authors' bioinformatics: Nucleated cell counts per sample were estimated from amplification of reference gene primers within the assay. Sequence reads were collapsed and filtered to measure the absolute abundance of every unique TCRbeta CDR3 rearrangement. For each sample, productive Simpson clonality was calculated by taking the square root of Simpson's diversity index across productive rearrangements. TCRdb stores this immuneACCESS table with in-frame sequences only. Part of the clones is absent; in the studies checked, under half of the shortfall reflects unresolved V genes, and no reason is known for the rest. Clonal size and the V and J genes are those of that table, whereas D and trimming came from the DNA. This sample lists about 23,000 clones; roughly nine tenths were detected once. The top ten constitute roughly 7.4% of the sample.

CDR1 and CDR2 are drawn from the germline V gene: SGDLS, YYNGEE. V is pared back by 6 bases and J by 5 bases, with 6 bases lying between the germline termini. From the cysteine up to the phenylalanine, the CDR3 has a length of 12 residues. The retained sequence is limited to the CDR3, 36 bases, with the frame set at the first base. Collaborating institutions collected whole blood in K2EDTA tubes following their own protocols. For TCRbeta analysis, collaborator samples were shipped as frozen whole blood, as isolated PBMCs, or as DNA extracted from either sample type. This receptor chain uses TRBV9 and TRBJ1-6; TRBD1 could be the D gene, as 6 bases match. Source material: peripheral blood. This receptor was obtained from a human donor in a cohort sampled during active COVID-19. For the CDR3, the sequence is CASNRDNSPLHF. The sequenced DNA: TGTGCCAGCAACAGGGATAATTCACCCCTCCACTTT.